This TCR beta chain appears in the sequencing data of a study of blood T cells in healthy people across ages. The CDR3 covers 13 residues. With regard to this clonotype: Its antigen remains unidentified.

Then a second PCR, running about 6 to 12 cycles, was carried out with a sample-barcoded 5' primer and a J-beta primer mix. Each CDR3 protein is one row after TCRdb ran MiXCR on the 5' RACE reads. The sample gives 750,000 or so distinct CDR3 sequences, approximately 25% of which show up once; more than 8% is in the top ten. The study's findings and limits: Investigators treated diversity estimates from one million T cells as underestimates.

This same sample was also part of a study on T cells of mothers and their children.

The rearrangement joins TRBV21-1 to TRBJ1-1. TRBV21-1 is a pseudogene segment. This clonotype originated in a boy younger than 18 in good health. The sequenced material came from blood. CDR3 loop: CASSNLKGPEAFF. In DNA, the CDR3 is TGTGCCAGCAGCAATTTGAAGGGGCCCGAAGCTTTCTTT.